This T cell receptor beta chain stems from a study of T cells after posttransplantation cyclophosphamide. Study-level findings and limits: Donor CD8+ memory clones often dominated recipient blood repertoires at later times. Tissue-infiltrating T cells from skin or gut overlapped little with blood T cells. TRB clonality was highly associated with recipient CMV seropositivity and reactivation.

Sequencing was performed with immunoSEQ multiplex PCR; in TCRdb, only in-frame clones are kept and a portion is missing. The top ten clones hold less than 35% of a sample with some 17,000 clones, over 60% of them seen once. Germline V gene sequence: CDR1 MGHRA, CDR2 YSYEKL. The CDR3 is 15 residues long. J gave up 5 bases and V 0 bases, and 5 bases lay outside the gene matches. About this clone: Its antigen is unidentified.

Busulfan-fludarabine conditioning, marrow transplant, and cyclophosphamide on days +3 and +4 were administered. This TCR came from a female patient in her 40s who received an allogeneic stem cell transplant from a related donor, was CMV-positive, and had no GVHD. Some of the T cells might come from the graft donor. The specimen comprised CD8+ T cells sorted from PBMCs, sampled about 1,900 days after a stem cell transplant with posttransplant cyclophosphamide. This chain connects TRBV4-1 to TRBJ2-3; 7 positions agree with TRBD1. In DNA form, the CDR3 reads TGCGCCAGCAGCCAAGAGGGACAGTGGGGAGATACGCAGTATTTT. Translation gives CASSQEGQWGDTQYF.